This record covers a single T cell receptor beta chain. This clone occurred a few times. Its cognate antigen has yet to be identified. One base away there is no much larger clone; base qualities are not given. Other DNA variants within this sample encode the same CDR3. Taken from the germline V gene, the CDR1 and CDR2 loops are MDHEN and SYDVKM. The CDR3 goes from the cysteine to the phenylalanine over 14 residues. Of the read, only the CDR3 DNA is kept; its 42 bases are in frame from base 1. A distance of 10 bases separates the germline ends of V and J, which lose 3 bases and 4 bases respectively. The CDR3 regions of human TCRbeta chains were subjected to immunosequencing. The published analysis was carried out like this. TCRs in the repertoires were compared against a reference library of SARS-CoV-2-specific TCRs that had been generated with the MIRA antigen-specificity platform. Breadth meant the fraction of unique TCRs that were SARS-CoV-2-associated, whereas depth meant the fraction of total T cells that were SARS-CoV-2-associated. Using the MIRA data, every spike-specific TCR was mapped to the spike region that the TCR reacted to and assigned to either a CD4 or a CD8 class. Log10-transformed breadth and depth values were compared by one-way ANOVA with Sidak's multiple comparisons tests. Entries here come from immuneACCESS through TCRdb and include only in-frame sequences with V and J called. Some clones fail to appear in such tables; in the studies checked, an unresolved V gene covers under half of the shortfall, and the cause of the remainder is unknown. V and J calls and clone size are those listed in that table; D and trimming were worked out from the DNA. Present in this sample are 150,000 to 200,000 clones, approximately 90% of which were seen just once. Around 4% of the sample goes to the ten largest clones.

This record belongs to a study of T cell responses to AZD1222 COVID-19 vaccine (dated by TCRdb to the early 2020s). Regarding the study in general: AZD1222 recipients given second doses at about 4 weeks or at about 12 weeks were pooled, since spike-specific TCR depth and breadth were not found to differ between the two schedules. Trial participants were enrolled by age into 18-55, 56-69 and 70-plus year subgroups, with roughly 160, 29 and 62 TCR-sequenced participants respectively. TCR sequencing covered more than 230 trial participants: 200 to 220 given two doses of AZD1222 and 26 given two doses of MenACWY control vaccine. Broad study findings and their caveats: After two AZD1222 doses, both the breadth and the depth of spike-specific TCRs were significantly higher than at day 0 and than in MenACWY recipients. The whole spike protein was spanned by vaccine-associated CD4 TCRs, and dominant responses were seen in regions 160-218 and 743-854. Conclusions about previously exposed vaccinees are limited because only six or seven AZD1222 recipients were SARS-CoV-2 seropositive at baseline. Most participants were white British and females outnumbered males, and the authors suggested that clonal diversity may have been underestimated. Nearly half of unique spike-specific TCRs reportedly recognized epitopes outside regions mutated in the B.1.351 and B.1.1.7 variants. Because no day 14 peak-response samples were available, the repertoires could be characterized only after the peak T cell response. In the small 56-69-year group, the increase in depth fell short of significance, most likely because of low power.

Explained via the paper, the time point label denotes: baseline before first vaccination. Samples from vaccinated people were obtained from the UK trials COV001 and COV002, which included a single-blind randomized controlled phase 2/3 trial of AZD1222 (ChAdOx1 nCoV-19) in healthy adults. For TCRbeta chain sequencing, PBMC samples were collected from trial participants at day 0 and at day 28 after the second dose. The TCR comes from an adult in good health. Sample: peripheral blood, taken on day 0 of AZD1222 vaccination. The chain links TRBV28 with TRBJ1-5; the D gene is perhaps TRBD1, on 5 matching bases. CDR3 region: CASSFGTGNQPQHF. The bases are TGTGCCAGCAGTTTTGGGACGGGAAATCAGCCCCAGCATTTT.